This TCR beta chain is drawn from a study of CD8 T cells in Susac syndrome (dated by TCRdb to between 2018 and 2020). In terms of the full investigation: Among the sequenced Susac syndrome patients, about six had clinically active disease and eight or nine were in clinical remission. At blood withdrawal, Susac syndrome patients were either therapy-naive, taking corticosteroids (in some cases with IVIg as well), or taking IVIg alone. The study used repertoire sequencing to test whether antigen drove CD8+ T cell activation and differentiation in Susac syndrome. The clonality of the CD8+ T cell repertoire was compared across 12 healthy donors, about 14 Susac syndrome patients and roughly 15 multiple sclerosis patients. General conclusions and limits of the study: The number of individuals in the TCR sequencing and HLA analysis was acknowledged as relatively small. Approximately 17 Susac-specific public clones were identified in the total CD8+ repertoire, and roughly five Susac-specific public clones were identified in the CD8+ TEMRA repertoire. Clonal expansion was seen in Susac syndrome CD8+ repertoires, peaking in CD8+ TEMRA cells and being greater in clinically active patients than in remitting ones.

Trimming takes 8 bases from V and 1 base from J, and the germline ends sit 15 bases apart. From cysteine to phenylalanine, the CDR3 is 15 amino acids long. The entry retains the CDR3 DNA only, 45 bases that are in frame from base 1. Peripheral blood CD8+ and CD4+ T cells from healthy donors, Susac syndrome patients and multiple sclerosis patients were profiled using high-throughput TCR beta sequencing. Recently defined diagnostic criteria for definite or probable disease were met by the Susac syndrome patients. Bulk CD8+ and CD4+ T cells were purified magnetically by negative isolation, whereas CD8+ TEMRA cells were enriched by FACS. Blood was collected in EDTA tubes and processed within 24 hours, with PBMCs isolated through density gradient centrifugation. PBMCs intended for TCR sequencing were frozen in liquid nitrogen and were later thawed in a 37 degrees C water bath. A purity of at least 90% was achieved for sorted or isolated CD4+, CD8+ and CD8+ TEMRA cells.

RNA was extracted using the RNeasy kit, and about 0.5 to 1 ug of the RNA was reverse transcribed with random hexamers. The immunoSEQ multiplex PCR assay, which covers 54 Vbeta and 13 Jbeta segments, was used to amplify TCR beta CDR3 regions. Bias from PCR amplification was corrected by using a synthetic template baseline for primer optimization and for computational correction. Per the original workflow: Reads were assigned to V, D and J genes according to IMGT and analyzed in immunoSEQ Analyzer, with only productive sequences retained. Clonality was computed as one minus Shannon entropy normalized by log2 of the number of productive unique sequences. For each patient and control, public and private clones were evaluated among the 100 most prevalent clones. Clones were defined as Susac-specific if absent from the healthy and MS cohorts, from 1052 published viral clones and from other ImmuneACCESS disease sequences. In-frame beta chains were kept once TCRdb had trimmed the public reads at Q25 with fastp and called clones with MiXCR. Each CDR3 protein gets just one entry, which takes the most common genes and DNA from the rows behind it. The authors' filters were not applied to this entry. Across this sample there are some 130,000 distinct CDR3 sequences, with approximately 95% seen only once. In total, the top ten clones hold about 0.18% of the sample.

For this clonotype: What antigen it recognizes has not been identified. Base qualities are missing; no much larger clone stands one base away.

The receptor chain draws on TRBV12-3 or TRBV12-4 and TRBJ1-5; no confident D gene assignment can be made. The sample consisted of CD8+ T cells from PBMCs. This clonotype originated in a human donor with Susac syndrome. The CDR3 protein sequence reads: CASSFGDGSNQPQHF. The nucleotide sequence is TGTGCCAGCTCATTCGGCGACGGGAGCAATCAGCCCCAGCATTTT.